The sequence of this T cell receptor (beta chain) was determined in a study of cytomegalovirus exposure and HLA in healthy donors. About the study: The 120 validation repertoires matched the roughly 700 first-cohort repertoires in platform, a later analysis reported.

Study-level results: Associated with cytomegalovirus, according to the listing, were approximately 160 TCR beta chains. Cytomegalovirus status was reportedly diagnosed by the classifier with high specificity and sensitivity.

The CDR3 contains 16 residues. Looked up from germline, CDR1 is SGHAT and CDR2 is FQNNGV. V was trimmed by 5 bases and J by 0 bases, leaving 14 bases between them. Clones were read by immunoSEQ multiplex PCR, and TCRdb kept only the in-frame ones, dropping some. This sample yields 150,000 to 200,000 clones, of which less than 90% are seen a single time; around 6% belongs to the top ten. Comment on this clone: Its antigen is not identified.

The TCR was taken from a woman in her 30s in good health and CMV-seronegative. The chain uses TRBV11-2 and TRBJ2-4; TRBD1 might be the D (6 bases). Sequencing input: PBMCs. CDR3 loop: CASSPRTAGAKNIQYF. The CDR3 nucleotides are TGTGCCAGCAGCCCTCGGACAGCCGGAGCCAAAAACATTCAGTACTTC. Full variable domain (rest looked up from reference TRBV11-2 and TRBJ2-4): EAGVAQSPRYKIIEKRQSVAFWCNPISGHATLYWYQQILGQGPKLLIQFQNNGVVDDSQLPKDRFSAERLKGVDSTLKIQPAKLEDSAVYLCASSPRTAGAKNIQYFGAGTRLSVL.